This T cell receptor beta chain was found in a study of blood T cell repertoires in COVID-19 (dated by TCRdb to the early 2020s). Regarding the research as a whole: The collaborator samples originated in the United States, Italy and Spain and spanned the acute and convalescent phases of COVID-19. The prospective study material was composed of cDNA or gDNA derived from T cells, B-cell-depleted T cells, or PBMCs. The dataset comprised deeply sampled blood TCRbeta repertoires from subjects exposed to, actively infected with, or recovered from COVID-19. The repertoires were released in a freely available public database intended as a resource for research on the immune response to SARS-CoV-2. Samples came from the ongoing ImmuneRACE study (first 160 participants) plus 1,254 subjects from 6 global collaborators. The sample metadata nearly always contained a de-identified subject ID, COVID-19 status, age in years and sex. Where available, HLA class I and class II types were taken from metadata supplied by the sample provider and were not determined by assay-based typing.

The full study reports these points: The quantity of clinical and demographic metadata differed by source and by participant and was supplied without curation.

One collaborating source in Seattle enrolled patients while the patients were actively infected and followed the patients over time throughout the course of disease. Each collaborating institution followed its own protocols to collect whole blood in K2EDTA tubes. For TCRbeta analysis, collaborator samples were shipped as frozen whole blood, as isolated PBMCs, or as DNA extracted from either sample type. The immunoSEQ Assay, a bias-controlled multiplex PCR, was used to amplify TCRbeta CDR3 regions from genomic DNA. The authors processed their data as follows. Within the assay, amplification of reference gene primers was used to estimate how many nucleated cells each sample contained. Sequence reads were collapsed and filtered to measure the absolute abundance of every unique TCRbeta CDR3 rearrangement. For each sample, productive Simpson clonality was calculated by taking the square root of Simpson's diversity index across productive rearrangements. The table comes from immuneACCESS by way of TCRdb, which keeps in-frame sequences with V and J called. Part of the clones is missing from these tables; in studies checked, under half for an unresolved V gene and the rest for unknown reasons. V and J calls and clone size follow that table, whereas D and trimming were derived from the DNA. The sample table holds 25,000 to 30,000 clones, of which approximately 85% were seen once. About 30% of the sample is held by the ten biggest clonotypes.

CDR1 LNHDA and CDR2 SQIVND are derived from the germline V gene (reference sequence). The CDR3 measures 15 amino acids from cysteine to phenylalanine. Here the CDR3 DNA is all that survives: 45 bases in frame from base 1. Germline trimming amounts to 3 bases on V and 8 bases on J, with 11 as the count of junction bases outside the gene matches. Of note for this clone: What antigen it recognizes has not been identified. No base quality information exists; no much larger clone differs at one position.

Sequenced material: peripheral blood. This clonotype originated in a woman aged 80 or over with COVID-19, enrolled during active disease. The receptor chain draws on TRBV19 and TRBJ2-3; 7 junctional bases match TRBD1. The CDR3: CASSIRDRTGGTQYF. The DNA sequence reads TGTGCCAGTAGTATCCGCGACAGGACAGGCGGTACGCAGTATTTT.